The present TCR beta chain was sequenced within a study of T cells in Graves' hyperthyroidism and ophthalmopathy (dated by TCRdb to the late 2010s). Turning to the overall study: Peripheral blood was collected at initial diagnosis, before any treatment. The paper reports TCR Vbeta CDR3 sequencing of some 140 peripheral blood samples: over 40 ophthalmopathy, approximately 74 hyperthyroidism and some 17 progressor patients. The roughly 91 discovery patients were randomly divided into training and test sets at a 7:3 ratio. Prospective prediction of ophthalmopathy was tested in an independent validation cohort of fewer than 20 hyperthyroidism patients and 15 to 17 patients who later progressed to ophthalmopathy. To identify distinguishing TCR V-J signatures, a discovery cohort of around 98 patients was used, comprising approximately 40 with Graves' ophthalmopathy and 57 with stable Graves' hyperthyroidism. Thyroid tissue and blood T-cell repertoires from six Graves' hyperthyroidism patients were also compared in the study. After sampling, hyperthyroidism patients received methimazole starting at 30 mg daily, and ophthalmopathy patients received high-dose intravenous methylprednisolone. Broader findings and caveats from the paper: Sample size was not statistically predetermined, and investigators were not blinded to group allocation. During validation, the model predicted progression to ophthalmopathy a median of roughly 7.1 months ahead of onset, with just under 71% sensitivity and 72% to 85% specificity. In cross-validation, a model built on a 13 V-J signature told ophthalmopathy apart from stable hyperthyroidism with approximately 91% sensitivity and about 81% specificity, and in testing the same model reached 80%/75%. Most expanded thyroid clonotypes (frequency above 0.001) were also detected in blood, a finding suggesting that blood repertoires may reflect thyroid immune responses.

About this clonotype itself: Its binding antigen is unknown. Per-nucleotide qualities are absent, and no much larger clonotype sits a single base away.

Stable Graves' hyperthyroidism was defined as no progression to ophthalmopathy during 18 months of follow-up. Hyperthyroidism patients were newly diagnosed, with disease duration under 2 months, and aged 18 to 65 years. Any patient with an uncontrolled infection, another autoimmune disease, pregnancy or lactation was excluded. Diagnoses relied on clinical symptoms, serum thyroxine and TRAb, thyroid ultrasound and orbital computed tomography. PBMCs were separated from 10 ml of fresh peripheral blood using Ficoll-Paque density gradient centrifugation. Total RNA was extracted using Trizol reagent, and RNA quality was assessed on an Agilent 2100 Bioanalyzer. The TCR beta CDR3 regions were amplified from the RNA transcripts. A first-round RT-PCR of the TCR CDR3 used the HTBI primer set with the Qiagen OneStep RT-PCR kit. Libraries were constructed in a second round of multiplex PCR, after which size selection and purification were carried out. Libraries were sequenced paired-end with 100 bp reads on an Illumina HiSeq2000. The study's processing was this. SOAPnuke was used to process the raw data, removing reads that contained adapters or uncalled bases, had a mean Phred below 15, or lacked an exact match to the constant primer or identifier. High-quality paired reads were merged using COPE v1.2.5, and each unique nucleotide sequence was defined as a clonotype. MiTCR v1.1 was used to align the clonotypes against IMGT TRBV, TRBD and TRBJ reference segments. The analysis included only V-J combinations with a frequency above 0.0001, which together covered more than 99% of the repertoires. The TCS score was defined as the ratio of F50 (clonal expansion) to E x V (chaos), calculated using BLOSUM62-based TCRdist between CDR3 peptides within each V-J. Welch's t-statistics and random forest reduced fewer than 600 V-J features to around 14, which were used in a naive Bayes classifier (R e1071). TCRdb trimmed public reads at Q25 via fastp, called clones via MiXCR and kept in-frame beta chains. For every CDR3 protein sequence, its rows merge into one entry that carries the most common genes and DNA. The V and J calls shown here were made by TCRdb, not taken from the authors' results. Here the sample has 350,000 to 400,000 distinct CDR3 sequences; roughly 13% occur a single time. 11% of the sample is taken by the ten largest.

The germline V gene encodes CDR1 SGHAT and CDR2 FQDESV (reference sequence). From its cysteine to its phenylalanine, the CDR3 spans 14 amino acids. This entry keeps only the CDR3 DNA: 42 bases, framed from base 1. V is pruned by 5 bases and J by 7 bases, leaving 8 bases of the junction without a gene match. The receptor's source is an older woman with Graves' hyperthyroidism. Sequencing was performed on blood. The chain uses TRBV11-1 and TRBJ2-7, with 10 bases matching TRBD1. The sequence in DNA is TGTGCCAGCAGCATGGGACAGGGGTCTGAGGAGCAGTACTTC. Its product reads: CASSMGQGSEEQYF.